This T cell receptor beta chain was captured by sequencing in a study of blood T cell repertoires in COVID-19 (dated by TCRdb to 2020 to 2021). About the full investigation: The collaborator samples originated in the United States, Italy and Spain and spanned the acute and convalescent phases of COVID-19. The prospective study material was composed of cDNA or gDNA derived from T cells, B-cell-depleted T cells, or PBMCs. The dataset comprised deeply sampled blood TCRbeta repertoires from subjects exposed to, actively infected with, or recovered from COVID-19. The repertoires were released in a freely available public database intended as a resource for research on the immune response to SARS-CoV-2. Samples came from the ongoing ImmuneRACE study (first 160 participants) plus 1,254 subjects from 6 global collaborators. A de-identified subject ID, COVID-19 status, age in years and sex were almost always included in the sample metadata. Where HLA class I and class II types were available, the types were taken from metadata supplied by the sample provider, not from assay-based typing. The paper's findings and limits, for the study overall: Clinical and demographic metadata were provided uncurated, with the amount varying by source and participant.

TCRbeta CDR3 regions were amplified from genomic DNA by means of the immunoSEQ Assay, a bias-controlled multiplex PCR. Per the authors' processing: The number of nucleated cells in each sample was estimated by amplification of reference gene primers within the assay. To quantify the absolute abundance of each unique TCRbeta CDR3 rearrangement, sequence reads were collapsed and filtered. For each sample, productive Simpson clonality was calculated by taking the square root of Simpson's diversity index across productive rearrangements. TCRdb took this table from immuneACCESS and kept in-frame rearrangements with V and J called. Such tables lack part of the clones; where checked against another copy, unresolved V genes explain under half of the gap, and the rest is unexplained. The DNA was the basis for D and trimming; V, J and clone size are from that table. The sample includes around 30,000 clones, with roughly 83% observed a single time. Together, the top ten hold almost 25% of the sample.

The CDR3 spans 13 residues, from the cysteine through the phenylalanine. Only the CDR3 DNA is retained, 39 bases long and in frame from the first base. The V end loses 8 bases and the J end loses 4 bases, and a stretch of 12 bases separates them. Collaborating institutions collected whole blood in K2EDTA tubes following their own protocols. For TCRbeta analysis, collaborator samples were shipped as frozen whole blood, as isolated PBMCs, or as DNA extracted from either sample type. Note on this clone: Its antigen is still unknown. No base qualities exist here, and no much larger clone lies one base off it.

The chain is made from TRBV12-3 or TRBV12-4 and TRBJ1-3; the D gene cannot be resolved reliably. Sequencing was done on a sample of peripheral blood. This TCR came from a human donor in a cohort sampled during active COVID-19. The encoded CDR3 is CASLFPIGNTIYF. The DNA sequence is TGTGCCAGCCTATTCCCCATCGGAAACACCATATATTTT.